Presented here are 18 T cell receptor beta chains from one specimen sequenced in a study of early T cells in non-severe SARS-CoV-2 infection. One entry per CDR3 protein results from TCRdb running MiXCR on the 5' RACE reads. The sample holds tens of thousands of distinct CDR3 sequences, more than 9% seen once. Sequencing used whole blood. These receptors were taken from an adult who was a healthcare worker with PCR-confirmed SARS-CoV-2 infection or an uninfected control (not recorded which).

This clonotype showed up many times. This chain links TRBV7-2 with TRBJ2-1; possible D gene TRBD2, 6 bases. The length of the CDR3 is 14 residues. V lost 1 base and J 12 bases, leaving 16 bases between the germline ends. Per the germline V gene, CDR1 is SGHTA and CDR2 is FQGNSA. The CDR3 DNA reads TGTGCCAGCAGCTTAGAAACTAGCCACCCCGTGCAGTTCTTC. Its protein product is CASSLETSHPVQFF.

This clonotype has ten or more counts. The chain employs TRBV7-9 and TRBJ2-3; D is possibly TRBD2 (6 bases). Trimming removed 3 bases at V and 3 bases at J, with 10 bases between. Germline CDR1 and CDR2: SEHNR and FQNEAQ (reference sequence). The CDR3 consists of 14 residues. CDR3 coding DNA: TGTGCCAGCAGCTTTGGAGGGCCAACAGATACGCAGTATTTT. As protein: CASSFGGPTDTQYF.

This clonotype appeared a few times. V and J are TRBV5-1 and TRBJ2-3; the match to TRBD2 covers 13 bases. The germline gives CDR1 SGHRS, CDR2 YFSETQ. CDR3 length equals 16 residues. V lost 4 bases and J lost 6; bases outside the gene matches: 8. In DNA, the CDR3 is TGCGCCAGCAGCCCAGGACTAGCGGGAGAGGTGGATACGCAGTATTTT. Translating it yields CASSPGLAGEVDTQYF.

This clonotype appeared many times. The J gene is TRBJ1-1, the V gene TRBV5-1, with a possible D match to TRBD1 (5 bases). CDR1 is SGHRS, CDR2 YFSETQ, per germline. The ends were cut back, 6 bases at V and 1 base at J, with 13 bases in the middle. The CDR3 extends over 14 amino acids. The CDR3 spells CASTLQGKNTEAFF. The CDR3 DNA is TGCGCCAGCACGCTGCAGGGAAAGAACACTGAAGCTTTCTTT.

This clonotype was seen ten or more times. The J gene is TRBJ2-7, the V gene TRBV10-3; D unclear. The V gene lost 0 bases and the J gene lost 1 base, with 10 bases spanning the gap. CDR3 length equals 15 residues. From germline, CDR1 is ENHRY and CDR2 SYGVKD. CDR3 residues: CAISESVVRSYEQYF. CDR3 DNA: TGTGCCATCAGTGAGTCGGTAGTTCGTTCCTACGAGCAGTACTTC.

This clonotype was recorded at least ten times. The DNA for the CDR3 is TGTGCCTGGAGTCAAGGACTTCCCTCCTACAATGAGCAGTTCTTC. This sequence encodes CAWSQGLPSYNEQFF. The gene calls are TRBV30 and TRBJ2-1; weak D call: TRBD2 (5 bases). The CDR3 length is 15 residues. Germline V CDR1 and CDR2: GTSNPN, SVGIG (reference sequence). V shed 2 bases and J shed 0 bases, with 11 bases lying between them. Looking up the rest from reference TRBV30 and TRBJ2-1 gives the full variable domain: SQTIHQWPATLVQPVGSPLSLECTVEGTSNPNLYWYRQAAGRGLQLLFYSVGIGQISSEVPQNLSASRPQDRQFILSSKKLLLSDSGFYLCAWSQGLPSYNEQFFGPGTRLTVL.

This chain links TRBV7-9 with TRBJ2-5, with D unresolved. CDR3 size: 12 residues. V was trimmed by 3 bases and J by 4 bases, leaving 6 bases between them. Germline V gene lookup returns CDR1 SEHNR and CDR2 FQNEAQ (reference sequence). In DNA, the CDR3 is TGTGCCAGCAGCTTTCTCGGAGAGACCCAGTACTTC. It yields the protein CASSFLGETQYF. The variable domain in full, completed from reference TRBV7-9 and TRBJ2-5, reads DTGVSQNPRHKITKRGQNVTFRCDPISEHNRLYWYRQTLGQGPEFLTYFQNEAQLEKSRLLSDRFSAERPKGSFSTLEIQRTEQGDSAMYLCASSFLGETQYFGPGTRLLVL.

J is TRBJ2-5 and V is TRBV27; maybe TRBD2 (5 bases). The V end was cut by 5 bases, the J end by 6 bases, with 13 bases between. The germline V gene encodes CDR1 MNHEY and CDR2 SMNVEV (reference sequence). The CDR3 is 13 amino acids. The DNA for the CDR3 is TGTGCCAGCAGTCCGGGATTTACGAAGACCCAGTACTTC. It is translated as CASSPGFTKTQYF.

This clonotype was detected many times. The chain has TRBV11-2 and TRBJ2-7; D is undetermined. Trimming took 1 base from V and 4 from J, leaving 14 bases between them. This CDR3 contains 15 residues. Germline assignment: CDR1 SGHAT and CDR2 FQNNGV. The CDR3 DNA reads TGTGCCAGCAGCTTAGGTGGGTCGGCACTTTACGAGCAGTACTTC. The encoded protein is CASSLGGSALYEQYF. The complete variable domain, with remaining parts taken from reference TRBV11-2 and TRBJ2-7, reads EAGVAQSPRYKIIEKRQSVAFWCNPISGHATLYWYQQILGQGPKLLIQFQNNGVVDDSQLPKDRFSAERLKGVDSTLKIQPAKLEDSAVYLCASSLGGSALYEQYFGPGTRLTVT.

Only a few counts were recorded for this clonotype. This chain uses TRBV7-9 with TRBJ1-2, with 8 bases matching TRBD1. The junction had 16 bases not matched to a gene; V was cut back by 6 bases and J by 4 bases. The CDR3 runs 17 residues. Germline V lookup: CDR1 SEHNR, CDR2 FQNEAQ (reference sequence). The CDR3 coding sequence is TGTGCCAGCAGTTCTTTTCTCGGACAGGGATCACTCTATGGCTACACCTTC. It yields the protein CASSSFLGQGSLYGYTF.

This clonotype was seen repeatedly, ten times or more. J is TRBJ2-1 and V is TRBV20-1; the D gene is possibly TRBD2 (6 bases). Trimming shortened V by 3 bases and J by 8 bases, and 11 bases separated the two germline ends. This CDR3 has 12 residues. The V gene's germline CDR1 is DFQATT and CDR2 SNEGSKA (reference sequence). CDR3 nucleotide sequence: TGCAGTGCTAGCGGGAGCCTCCATGAGCAGTTCTTC. This translates into CSASGSLHEQFF.

The chain joins TRBV29-1 to TRBJ2-1, with TRBD2 identical over 14 bases. The CDR3 covers 19 residues. V shed 7 bases and J 5 bases; nucleotides not matched to a gene: 19. Germline V lookup: CDR1 SQVTM, CDR2 ANQGSEA. The DNA for the CDR3 is TGCAGCGCCGGCCCCGGGACTAGCGGGAGTTGGGGAGGTAACAATGAGCAGTTCTTC. Amino acids: CSAGPGTSGSWGGNNEQFF.

This clonotype was recorded many times. J is TRBJ2-3 and V is TRBV9; TRBD2 matches at 9 bases. This CDR3 spans 17 amino acids. Germline V lookup: CDR1 SGDLS, CDR2 YYNGEE. The trim removed 4 bases at V and 2 bases at J, leaving 11 bases unmatched. The CDR3 region has the DNA TGTGCCAGCAGCAGAGGAGGTAGCGGGAGTGTCACAGATACGCAGTATTTT. This encodes CASSRGGSGSVTDTQYF.

This clonotype has at least ten counts. The chain employs TRBV11-2 and TRBJ1-1, with D perhaps TRBD1 (5 bases). V was shortened by 6 bases and J by 4 bases, with 15 bases between the two germline ends. Germline lookup yields CDR1 SGHAT and CDR2 FQNNGV. There are 14 residues in the CDR3. The CDR3 sequence: CASSSDMSRTEAFF. CDR3 nucleotide sequence: TGTGCCAGCAGTTCGGACATGAGTCGCACTGAAGCTTTCTTT.

The table lists this clonotype with many counts. The chain links TRBV11-2 to TRBJ2-6; D gene unclear. V was cut by 1 base and J by 0 bases, with 4 bases left in between. This CDR3 region has 15 residues. CDR1 is SGHAT and CDR2 is FQNNGV in the germline V gene. CDR3 bases: TGTGCCAGCAGCTTAGGCAGCTCTGGGGCCAACGTCCTGACTTTC. Translation gives CASSLGSSGANVLTF.

There are many counts of this clonotype. The chain employs TRBV20-1 and TRBJ2-1; D gene uncertain. The CDR3 covers 14 residues. Trimming pared 5 bases from V and 0 bases from J, leaving 11 bases between. Germline CDR1 DFQATT, CDR2 SNEGSKA (reference sequence). The CDR3 sequence: CSAQPSSSYNEQFF. CDR3 coding DNA: TGCAGTGCTCAGCCGTCGAGCTCCTACAATGAGCAGTTCTTC.

For this clonotype: The junction and the germline gene differ at one end; a read error may be behind it. The chain recombines TRBV19 with TRBJ2-6, with no clear D. Germline CDR1 and CDR2: LNHDA and SQIVND (reference sequence). The CDR3 length is 12 residues. DNA of the CDR3: TGCGCGTCCACGTCTGGGGCCAACGTCCTGACTTTC. Amino acids: CASTSGANVLTF.

The V call is TRBV7-9, the J call TRBJ1-1; no clear D. Germline V gene lookup returns CDR1 SEHNR and CDR2 FQNEAQ (reference sequence). The V end was cut by 10 bases, the J end by 3 bases, with 12 bases between. The CDR3 has 12 amino acids. For the CDR3, the DNA is TGTGCCACCAACTTGGGCCACACTGAAGCTTTCTTT. It specifies CATNLGHTEAFF.